This T cell receptor (beta chain) was retrieved from a study of cytomegalovirus exposure and HLA in healthy donors. The study's findings and limits: Researchers had no immune exposure information except CMV serostatus available.

PCR was performed using 60 Vbeta and 13 Jbeta primers. This table comes from immunoSEQ multiplex PCR, and its TCRdb copy is limited to in-frame clones, with some not included. Altogether over 150,000 clones are present, around 83% being singletons, with the ten largest covering around 0.91%. This clone appeared a single time. Its target is not known. The CDR3 is 14 amino acids. The V end lost 3 bases, the J end lost 2 bases, and 11 bases lay between the germline ends. The germline V gene has CDR1 MDHEN and CDR2 SYDVKM. The sequence derives from a girl aged 2 to 10 in good health and CMV-seropositive. Sequences were obtained from PBMCs. This chain connects TRBV28 to TRBJ2-7; D is perhaps TRBD1 (5 bases). CDR3 sequence: CASSLGLGAYEQYF. The CDR3 DNA is TGTGCCAGCAGTTTGGGTTTAGGGGCCTACGAGCAGTACTTC.